The 30 T cell receptor beta chains given below trace back to one sample, sequenced in a study of shared clonotypes between healthy human individuals. This table comes from immunoSEQ multiplex PCR, and its TCRdb copy is limited to in-frame clones, with some not included. The repertoire holds more than 2,000,000 clones, with about 92% as singletons. The source material was naive CD4+ T cells from PBMCs. Noted subset: CD45RA+ positively selected. All receptors come from a man aged 18 to 29 in good health. Some clones in this sample may be carry-over from other donors' samples.

The rearrangement uses TRBV5-1 and TRBJ2-5; 11 nucleotides agree with TRBD2. CDR1 and CDR2 (germline): SGHRS, YFSETQ. The CDR3 consists of 14 residues. Trimming removed 7 bases from V and 5 bases from J; junction bases left unmatched: 7. CDR3 residues: CASWPGLAAETQYF. The CDR3 bases are TGCGCCAGCTGGCCGGGACTAGCGGCGGAGACCCAGTACTTC.

The chain carries TRBV6-9 and TRBJ1-2; D is unclear. CDR1 and CDR2 from the germline V gene are MNHGY and SVAAGI. Trimming removed 8 bases from V and 4 bases from J, with 14 bases in between. The CDR3 has 13 amino acids. The CDR3 DNA is TGTGCCAGCCCCGTAGGCATATTCTATGGCTACACCTTC. Translated, it gives CASPVGIFYGYTF.

This clone came up a few times. The chain carries TRBV15 and TRBJ2-7; 9 nucleotides agree with TRBD2. With 6 bases clipped from V and 6 bases from J, the junction kept 15 bases outside the gene matches. The CDR3 length is 16 residues. Looked up from germline, CDR1 is LNHNV and CDR2 is YYDKDF (reference sequence). CDR3: CATRYSKREAVSEQYF. The CDR3 DNA reads as TGTGCCACCAGGTACTCAAAGCGGGAGGCGGTCTCCGAGCAGTACTTC. The entire variable domain, with the rest obtained from reference TRBV15 and TRBJ2-7, is as follows: DAMVIQNPRYQVTQFGKPVTLSCSQTLNHNVMYWYQQKSSQAPKLLFHYYDKDFNNEADTPDNFQSRRPNTSFCFLDIRSPGLGDTAMYLCATRYSKREAVSEQYFGPGTRLTVT.

J is TRBJ1-1 and V is TRBV19; TRBD1 aligns across 11 bases. V was pared by 7 bases and J by 5 bases, with 9 bases of the junction left unmatched. Germline assignment: CDR1 LNHDA and CDR2 SQIVND (reference sequence). The CDR3 sequence is 15 residues long. Here the CDR3 reads CASTFMDRGLTEAFF. CDR3 nucleotide sequence: TGTGCCAGTACCTTTATGGACAGGGGGCTAACTGAAGCTTTCTTT.

The V gene is TRBV28, the J gene TRBJ1-5, with 11 bases identical to TRBD1. Germline trimming cut 2 bases from V and 4 bases from J; bases unmatched to any gene: 4. The length of the CDR3 is 16 residues. Per germline, CDR1 MDHEN and CDR2 SYDVKM. This CDR3 is CASSLKGTGGNQPQHF. The CDR3 DNA sequence: TGTGCCAGCAGTTTAAAAGGGACAGGGGGGAATCAGCCCCAGCATTTT. Full variable domain (rest looked up from reference TRBV28 and TRBJ1-5): DVKVTQSSRYLVKRTGEKVFLECVQDMDHENMFWYRQDPGLGLRLIYFSYDVKMKEKGDIPEGYSVSREKKERFSLILESASTNQTSMYLCASSLKGTGGNQPQHFGDGTRLSIL.

The chain is built from TRBV28 and TRBJ2-2; D not resolved. CDR3 size: 16 residues. V was pared by 3 bases and J by 4 bases, with 15 bases between. Looked up from germline, CDR1 is MDHEN and CDR2 is SYDVKM. The CDR3, as DNA: TGTGCCAGCAGTTTCTCCGCAACGGCGCTCACCGGGGAGCTGTTTTTT. This sequence encodes CASSFSATALTGELFF.

V gene TRBV6-5 combines with J gene TRBJ1-1; D uncertain. This CDR3 spans 14 amino acids. V lost 7 bases and J 3 bases, leaving 15 bases between the germline ends. From germline, CDR1 is MNHEY and CDR2 SVGAGI. CDR3 DNA sequence: TGTGCCAGCACCCCCCCGGGAAAATACACTGAAGCTTTCTTT. Its translation is CASTPPGKYTEAFF.

V usage is TRBV6-1 and J usage is TRBJ2-3; D is undetermined. CDR3 length equals 14 residues. CDR1 is MNHNS, CDR2 SASEGT, per germline. Trimming pared 3 bases from V and 4 bases from J, leaving 11 bases between. In DNA form, the CDR3 reads TGTGCCAGCAGTGAGACCACACGGGCAGATACGCAGTATTTT. This translates into CASSETTRADTQYF.

V gene TRBV15 combines with J gene TRBJ2-1; D may correspond to TRBD1 or TRBD2 (5 bases each). Germline-derived CDR1 and CDR2 are LNHNV and YYDKDF (reference sequence). With 0 bases removed from V and 15 bases from J, the gap between germline ends came to 18 bases. The CDR3 length is 14 residues. CDR3 region: CATSRDRGRDQGFF. CDR3 nucleotides: TGTGCCACCAGCAGAGACAGAGGACGGGACCAGGGGTTCTTC.

The chain is built from TRBV7-9 and TRBJ2-2; TRBD2 might be the D (5 bases). This CDR3 contains 15 residues. Looked up from germline, CDR1 is SEHNR and CDR2 is FQNEAQ (reference sequence). Deletions cut 0 bases from V and 6 bases from J, with 11 bases between. The CDR3 loop reads CASSLAGEGPGELFF. The CDR3 DNA is TGTGCCAGCAGCTTAGCGGGAGAAGGGCCCGGGGAGCTGTTTTTT.

V and J are TRBV2 and TRBJ2-3, with 10 bases matching TRBD2. The CDR3 totals 15 residues. CDR1 SNHLY and CDR2 FYNNEI come from the germline V gene. V gave up 2 bases and J gave up 6 bases; unmatched junction bases: 5. CDR3 residues: CASSELAGAPDTQYF. The CDR3 coding sequence is TGTGCCAGCAGTGAACTAGCGGGAGCCCCCGATACGCAGTATTTT.

CDR3 DNA: TGTGCCAGCAGCGCGGGACAGGGGGCGTTTGAGCAGTTCTTC. This encodes CASSAGQGAFEQFF. The genes are TRBV7-2 and TRBJ2-1, with 12 bases matching TRBD1. Germline-derived CDR1 and CDR2 are SGHTA and FQGNSA. The J segment lost 9 bases and the V segment lost 5 bases, leaving 5 bases of the junction unmatched. The CDR3 is 14 residues long. The full variable domain, completed using reference TRBV7-2 and TRBJ2-1, is GAGVSQSPSNKVTEKGKDVELRCDPISGHTALYWYRQSLGQGLEFLIYFQGNSAPDKSGLPSDRFSAERTGGSVSTLTIQRTQQEDSAVYLCASSAGQGAFEQFFGPGTRLTVL.

The genes are TRBV28 and TRBJ1-2, with D maybe TRBD1 (5 bases). The CDR3 is 16 amino acids. The V gene lost 10 bases and the J gene lost 0 bases, with 21 bases spanning the gap. Germline loops: CDR1 MDHEN, CDR2 SYDVKM. For the CDR3, the DNA is TGTGCCACGATTAGTCGGGCAGGGACCTCTAACTATGGCTACACCTTC. It translates to CATISRAGTSNYGYTF.

The V gene is TRBV6-5, the J gene TRBJ2-3; TRBD2 agrees at 8 bases. V shed 2 bases and J 8 bases; nucleotides not matched to a gene: 9. Per the germline V gene, CDR1 is MNHEY and CDR2 is SVGAGI. CDR3 length equals 15 residues. This CDR3 is CASSYAGLGSATQYF. The CDR3 DNA reads TGTGCCAGCAGTTACGCGGGACTAGGGTCCGCTACGCAGTATTTT.

The chain is built from TRBV6-1 and TRBJ2-7; the D gene is possibly TRBD2 (7 bases). The ends were cut back, 6 bases at V and 6 bases at J, with 21 bases in the middle. The CDR3 loop spans 15 amino acids. Germline CDR1 and CDR2: MNHNS and SASEGT. As DNA, the CDR3 is TGTGCCAGCAGCCCTCCCCCTGGGGGGGCCCTCGAGCAGTACTTC. Protein product: CASSPPPGGALEQYF.

This clone was recorded once. The CDR3 reads CASSRGQTGAVGGDEQFF. CDR3 DNA: TGCGCCAGCAGCCGGGGTCAGACAGGGGCGGTTGGGGGTGATGAGCAGTTCTTC. V and J are TRBV4-1 and TRBJ2-1, with 8 bases fitting TRBD1. CDR3 length equals 18 residues. Germline assignment: CDR1 MGHRA and CDR2 YSYEKL. V lost 4 bases to trimming and J lost 8 bases; unmatched junction nucleotides: 19.

V is TRBV5-1 and J is TRBJ2-7, with D perhaps TRBD1 (6 bases). The V and J ends lost 4 bases and 2 bases respectively, with 13 bases between them. The CDR3 spans 14 residues. CDR1 is SGHRS and CDR2 is YFSETQ in the germline V gene. The CDR3 DNA reads as TGCGCCAGCAGCCCAGGGGTAGGGGCCTACGAGCAGTACTTC. Its translation: CASSPGVGAYEQYF. Looking up the rest from reference TRBV5-1 and TRBJ2-7 gives the full variable domain: KAGVTQTPRYLIKTRGQQVTLSCSPISGHRSVSWYQQTPGQGLQFLFEYFSETQRNKGNFPGRFSGRQFSNSRSEMNVSTLELGDSALYLCASSPGVGAYEQYFGPGTRLTVT.

This clone was found a few times. The chain uses TRBV7-9 and TRBJ2-7; TRBD1 matches 9 bases. CDR3 size: 16 residues. From germline, CDR1 is SEHNR and CDR2 FQNEAQ (reference sequence). Unmatched junction bases numbered 9, after V lost 3 bases and J lost 3 bases. The DNA for the CDR3 is TGTGCCAGCAGCTTCCCCCCGACAGGGGGAATCTACGAGCAGTACTTC. Its protein is CASSFPPTGGIYEQYF.

The rearrangement joins TRBV27 to TRBJ1-1, with 7 bases aligning to TRBD1. CDR1 MNHEY and CDR2 SMNVEV come from the germline V gene (reference sequence). The V segment lost 6 bases and the J segment 5 bases; nucleotides outside the gene matches: 6. The CDR3 is made up of 13 amino acids. The CDR3 coding sequence is TGTGCCAGCAGACCCTTCAGGGGGACTGAAGCTTTCTTT. Translation: CASRPFRGTEAFF.

This clone was recorded only once. V gene TRBV13 combines with J gene TRBJ2-1; the D gene is possibly TRBD2 (5 bases). Trimming pared 1 base from V and 2 bases from J, leaving 9 bases between. The length of the CDR3 is 15 residues. Germline CDR1 reads PRHDT; CDR2 reads FYEKMQ (reference sequence). The CDR3 reads CASSLVAGAYNEQFF. The CDR3 nucleotides read TGTGCCAGCAGCTTAGTGGCGGGTGCCTACAATGAGCAGTTCTTC.

J is TRBJ2-7 and V is TRBV5-4; maybe TRBD2 (7 bases). CDR1 and CDR2 (germline): SGHNT, YYREEE (reference sequence). The CDR3 is made up of 16 amino acids. V dropped 4 bases and J dropped 0 bases, with 17 bases sitting between them. The CDR3 bases are TGTGCCAGCAGCGGCCCCGGGGGGCCCATCTCCTACGAGCAGTACTTC. Residues: CASSGPGGPISYEQYF.

In the case of this clone: Sequence at one end of the junction differs from germline and may be a read error. The V call is TRBV7-8, the J call TRBJ1-2; TRBD1 matches at 9 bases. Germline V gene sequence: CDR1 SGHVS, CDR2 FQNEAQ. This CDR3 is built from 12 residues. CDR3 protein: CASSPRTGGFTF. CDR3 sequence (DNA): TGTGCCAGCAGCCCGCGAACAGGGGGCTTCACCTTC.

J is TRBJ1-3 and V is TRBV18; D not resolved. The germline V and J ends were trimmed by 2 bases and 0 bases, with 8 bases remaining between them. This CDR3 contains 15 residues. Germline V gives CDR1 KGHSH, CDR2 LQKENI. Here the CDR3 reads CASSPGLSSGNTIYF. CDR3 DNA sequence: TGTGCCAGCTCACCAGGGTTGTCCTCTGGAAACACCATATATTTT.

The V gene is TRBV2, the J gene TRBJ2-7; D is ambiguous. Germline V gene sequence: CDR1 SNHLY, CDR2 FYNNEI. Trimming shortened V by 5 bases and J by 5 bases, and 16 bases separated the two germline ends. The CDR3 has 14 amino acids. Written as DNA, the CDR3 is TGTGCCAGCAGTCGACCCCCGGCCGGCCACGAGCAGTACTTC. This codes for CASSRPPAGHEQYF.

Notes on this clone: The identical CDR3 is also encoded by other nucleotide sequences in the sample. J is TRBJ1-5 and V is TRBV7-2, with D possibly matching TRBD1 (5 bases). The CDR3 consists of 14 residues. Trimming left V 1 base short and J 6 bases short, with 10 bases between. Germline V gene sequence: CDR1 SGHTA, CDR2 FQGNSA. CDR3 nucleotide sequence: TGTGCCAGCAGCTTAGTTCAGGGCGGTCAGCCCCAGCATTTT. Translating it yields CASSLVQGGQPQHF.

The chain couples TRBV7-2 to TRBJ2-1; D is unresolved. The germline V gene has CDR1 SGHTA and CDR2 FQGNSA. Trimming pared 2 bases from V and 2 bases from J, leaving 10 bases between. The CDR3 length is 15 residues. This chain's CDR3 is CASSLHLQTYNEQFF. CDR3 DNA sequence: TGTGCCAGCAGCTTACACTTACAGACCTACAATGAGCAGTTCTTC.

The chain couples TRBV29-1 to TRBJ1-4; no clear D gene. The CDR3 runs to 12 residues. Germline V gene data show CDR1 as SQVTM and CDR2 as ANQGSEA. Trimming removed 4 bases at V and 8 bases at J, with 11 bases between. This chain's CDR3 is CSVVLPGEKLFF. The CDR3 region has the DNA TGCAGCGTTGTCCTTCCCGGGGAAAAACTGTTTTTT.

The V call is TRBV23-1, the J call TRBJ2-3, with D perhaps matching TRBD1 or TRBD2 (6 bases each). TRBV23-1 is annotated as an ORF whose role is uncertain. V shed 8 bases and J shed 3 bases, with 15 bases lying between them. The CDR3 loop spans 14 amino acids. Here the CDR3 reads CASREGGRTDTQYF. The CDR3 coding sequence is TGCGCCAGCCGCGAGGGGGGTCGGACAGATACGCAGTATTTT.

Here the CDR3 reads CASSHPSDRGKRETQYF. The CDR3 DNA reads TGTGCCAGCAGTCACCCATCTGACAGGGGAAAGCGAGAGACCCAGTACTTC. V gene TRBV27 combines with J gene TRBJ2-5; 8 nucleotides agree with TRBD1. The ends lost 5 bases at V and 4 bases at J; junction bases unmatched: 15. Per germline, CDR1 MNHEY and CDR2 SMNVEV (reference sequence). This CDR3 is 17 amino acids long.

As to this clone: An end of the junction differs from the germline gene, which may be a read error. J is TRBJ1-5 and V is TRBV10-3, with 7 bases matching TRBD1. CDR3 length equals 14 residues. The germline CDR1 and CDR2 sequences are ENHRY and SYGVKD. The CDR3 DNA sequence: TGTGCCATCTGTGAACGACAGGGATTTCAGCCCCAGCATTTT. The encoded protein is CAICERQGFQPQHF.